This is a list of T cell receptor beta chains from one sample in a study of control samples from healthy donors and cancer patients. This table comes from immunoSEQ multiplex PCR, and its TCRdb copy is limited to in-frame clones, with some not included. The sample consists of around 13,000 clones, 85% to 95% of them appearing once. Sequencing was done on a sample of PBMCs. The receptors originated from a man at least 80 years old with lung cancer. The CDR3 runs from the conserved cysteine through the conserved F or W. Each record gives: D gene, J gene, clone size, V gene, CDR3 DNA, CDR3 protein. A D gene is named only where the DNA matches it firmly. A row's size may be missing; if present it is once, few, many or a size class.

TRBD2,TRBJ2-5,.,TRBV19,TGTGCCAGTAGTACTAGCGGGGGGAGCGAGACCCAGTACTTC,CASSTSGGSETQYF
TRBD1,TRBJ1-1,.,TRBV4-1,TGCGCCAGCAGCCGAGGCAGGGGGATAATCACTGAAGCTTTCTTT,CASSRGRGIITEAFF
TRBD1,TRBJ1-2,.,TRBV4-1,TGCGCCAGCAGCCAAGGAAGGGGGACAGGGGATGGCTACACCTTC,CASSQGRGTGDGYTF
TRBD2,TRBJ2-2,few,TRBV7-2,TGTGCCAGCAGCTTAGTGGGACTATTCACCGGGGAGCTGTTTTTT,CASSLVGLFTGELFF
.,TRBJ1-5,.,TRBV5-5,TGTGCCAGCAGCTTGTGGGGGGGAACGGGCAATCAGCCCCAGCATTTT,CASSLWGGTGNQPQHF
TRBD1,TRBJ2-3,once,TRBV10-2,TGCGCCAGCGGGGGACAGGGGCGGGAAACAGATACGCAGTATTTT,CASGGQGRETDTQYF
TRBD1,TRBJ1-1,.,TRBV6-4,TGTGCCAGCCGCCTTACAGGGGCCGGCACTGAAGCTTTCTTT,CASRLTGAGTEAFF
.,TRBJ1-2,.,TRBV29-1,TGCAGCGTTAAAGCCCAGGCAGGGGCAGTTGGCTACACCTTC,CSVKAQAGAVGYTF
.,TRBJ2-7,.,TRBV7-6,TGTGCCAGCAGTGCTGCCTACGAGCAGTACTTC,CASSAAYEQYF
.,TRBJ1-1,.,TRBV7-9,TGTGCCAGCAGCTTCGGGCTGGATAATGAAGCTTTCTTT,CASSFGLDNEAFF
.,TRBJ1-1,.,TRBV18,TGTGCCAGCTCACCTGACACTGAAGCTTTCTTT,CASSPDTEAFF
.,TRBJ2-7,.,TRBV11-2,TGTGCCAGCAGCTTAGGGGGGGGACAGTCGAGTGGCGAGCAGTACTTC,CASSLGGGQSSGEQYF
.,TRBJ2-5,.,TRBV2,TGTGCCAGCGGGGGGACATCGAGAGGAGAGACCCAGTACTTC,CASGGTSRGETQYF
.,TRBJ2-3,.,TRBV20-1,TGCAGTGCTATGAGGGGGGATACGCAGTATTTT,CSAMRGDTQYF
.,TRBJ2-7,.,TRBV11-3,TGTGCCAGCAGCTTAAATAGACAGGCTGATGACGAGCAGTACTTC,CASSLNRQADDEQYF
TRBD1,TRBJ2-1,.,TRBV5-8,TGTGCCAGCACTCCACTCAGGGGGCGTGAGGGTGAGCAGTTCTTC,CASTPLRGREGEQFF
TRBD2,TRBJ2-1,.,TRBV7-2,TGTGCCAGCAGCTGGAGCGGGGGGGGTTACAATGAGCAGTTCTTC,CASSWSGGGYNEQFF
.,TRBJ2-7,.,TRBV11-3,TGTGCCAGCCGAAAAGGGACTTCTTCCTACGAGCAGTACTTC,CASRKGTSSYEQYF
.,TRBJ2-5,.,TRBV18,TGTGCCAGCTCACCCCCTGGCGGGGCGGAGATCGCCCAGTACTTC,CASSPPGGAEIAQYF
.,TRBJ1-2,.,TRBV10-3,TGTGCCATCAGTGTCGACAGGTCCGGCTACACCTTC,CAISVDRSGYTF
TRBD1,TRBJ2-7,.,TRBV5-1,TGCGCCAGCAGCTTGGTTTCGGGACAGGGGAGCTACGAGCAGTACTTC,CASSLVSGQGSYEQYF
TRBD1,TRBJ1-3,.,TRBV7-6,TGTGCCAGCAGCTTAGTCACAGGGGGAAGTGGAAACACCATATATTTT,CASSLVTGGSGNTIYF
TRBD1,TRBJ2-2,.,TRBV5-1,TGCGCCAGCAGACCCGGGACAGGGAACCCCGGGGAGCTGTTTTTT,CASRPGTGNPGELFF
.,TRBJ2-5,.,TRBV5-1,TGCGCCAGCAGCTTGACGGGGGAGACCCAGTACTTC,CASSLTGETQYF
.,TRBJ2-7,.,TRBV7-3,TGTGCCAGCAGCCCGGACCCAAACTACGAGCAGTACTTC,CASSPDPNYEQYF
.,TRBJ1-2,.,TRBV28,TGTGCCAGCAGCTTCGGGGTGGCCAGGGCCTATGGCTACACCTTC,CASSFGVARAYGYTF
.,TRBJ2-3,.,TRBV2,TGTGCCAGCAAGAGGGGACTGCTCACAGATACGCAGTATTTT,CASKRGLLTDTQYF
.,TRBJ1-4,.,TRBV29-1,TGCAGCGTCCAAAGGGCCTCAAATGAAAAACTGTTTTTT,CSVQRASNEKLFF
TRBD1,TRBJ2-7,.,TRBV14,TGTGCCAGCAGCCCCCGGACAGGTCCCTACGAGCAGTACTTC,CASSPRTGPYEQYF
.,TRBJ2-1,.,TRBV6-2/TRBV6-3,TGTGCCAGCAGCCCCCTTAGTAGCGGATACTCCTACAATGAGCAGTTCTTC,CASSPLSSGYSYNEQFF
.,TRBJ1-2,.,TRBV5-1,TGCGCCAGCAATGATCAGAACTATGGCTACACCTTC,CASNDQNYGYTF
TRBD2,TRBJ2-1,.,TRBV2,TGTGCCAGCAGTCTCAAGCGGGGATACAATGAGCAGTTCTTC,CASSLKRGYNEQFF
.,TRBJ1-1,.,TRBV6-4,TGTGCCAGCAGTGACCAACAGGGAGACACTGAAGCTTTCTTT,CASSDQQGDTEAFF
.,TRBJ2-4,.,TRBV6-1,TGTGCCAGCAGTGGAGCCCCCTCAACCATTCAGTACTTC,CASSGAPSTIQYF
.,TRBJ1-2,.,TRBV20-1,TGCAGTGCTAGTATAGGGTATGACTATGGCTACACCTTC,CSASIGYDYGYTF
.,TRBJ2-3,.,TRBV13,TGTGCCAGCAGCTTCAGGGGTGACACAGATACGCAGTATTTT,CASSFRGDTDTQYF
.,TRBJ2-4,.,TRBV3-1/TRBV3-2,TGTGCCAGCAGCCAAGGAGGTGTGGCCGGGACGAAAAACATTCAGTACTTC,CASSQGGVAGTKNIQYF
.,TRBJ2-7,.,TRBV5-1,TGCGCCAGCAGCGTATTCGAGCAGTACTTC,CASSVFEQYF
.,TRBJ2-6,.,TRBV6-6,TGTGCCAGCAGCGCCCTCTCTGGGGCCAACGTCCTGACTTTC,CASSALSGANVLTF
.,TRBJ1-4,.,TRBV24-1,TGTGCCACCAGTGAACCTAGGGGTGAAAAACTGTTTTTT,CATSEPRGEKLFF
TRBD1,TRBJ1-1,once,TRBV5-1,TGCGCCAGCAGCTTTGGGACAGATTCTTTTGGGGCTTTCTTT,CASSFGTDSFGAFF
.,TRBJ2-1,.,TRBV5-1,TGCGCCAGCAGCTTTACGGGTTACAATGAGCAGTTCTTC,CASSFTGYNEQFF